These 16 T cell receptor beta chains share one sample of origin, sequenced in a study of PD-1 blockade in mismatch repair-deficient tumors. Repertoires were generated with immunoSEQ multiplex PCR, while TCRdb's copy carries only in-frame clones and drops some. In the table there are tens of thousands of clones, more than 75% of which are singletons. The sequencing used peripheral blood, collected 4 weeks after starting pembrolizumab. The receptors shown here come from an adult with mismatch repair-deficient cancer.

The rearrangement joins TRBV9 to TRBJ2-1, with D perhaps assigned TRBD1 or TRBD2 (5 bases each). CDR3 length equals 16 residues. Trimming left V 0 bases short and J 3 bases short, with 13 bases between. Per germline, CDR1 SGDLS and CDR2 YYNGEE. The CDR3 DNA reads TGTGCCAGCAGCGTAGCTGAGGGGCTCATCTACAATGAGCAGTTCTTC. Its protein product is CASSVAEGLIYNEQFF. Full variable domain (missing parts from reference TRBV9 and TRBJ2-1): DSGVTQTPKHLITATGQRVTLRCSPRSGDLSVYWYQQSLDQGLQFLIQYYNGEERAKGNILERFSAQQFPDLHSELNLSSLELGDSALYFCASSVAEGLIYNEQFFGPGTRLTVL.

CDR3 residues: CASSAGAKNTGELFF. The CDR3 DNA is TGTGCCAGCAGCGCAGGGGCTAAGAACACCGGGGAGCTGTTTTTT. The rearrangement links TRBV9 to TRBJ2-2; perhaps TRBD1 as D (6 bases). This CDR3 is 15 amino acids long. Germline V gene sequence: CDR1 SGDLS, CDR2 YYNGEE. V lost 3 bases, J lost 1 base, and 10 bases lay in between.

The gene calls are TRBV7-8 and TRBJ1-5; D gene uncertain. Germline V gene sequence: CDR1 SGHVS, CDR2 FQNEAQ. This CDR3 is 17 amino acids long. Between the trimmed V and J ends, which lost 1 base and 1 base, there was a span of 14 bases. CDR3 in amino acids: CASSLDGVPGSNQPQHF. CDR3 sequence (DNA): TGTGCCAGCAGCTTAGATGGGGTCCCGGGAAGCAATCAGCCCCAGCATTTT.

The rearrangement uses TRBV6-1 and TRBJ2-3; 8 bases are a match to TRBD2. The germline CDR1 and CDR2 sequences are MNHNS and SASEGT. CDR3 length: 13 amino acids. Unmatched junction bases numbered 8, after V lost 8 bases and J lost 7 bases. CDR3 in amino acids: CASQREYGYTQYF. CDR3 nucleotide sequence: TGTGCCAGCCAGCGGGAGTACGGGTATACGCAGTATTTT.

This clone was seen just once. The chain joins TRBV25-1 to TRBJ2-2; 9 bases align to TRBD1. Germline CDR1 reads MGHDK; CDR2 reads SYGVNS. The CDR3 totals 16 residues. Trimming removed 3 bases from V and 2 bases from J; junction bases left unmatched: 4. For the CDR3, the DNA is TGTGCCAGCAGTGACGACAGGGGGGAAAACACCGGGGAGCTGTTTTTT. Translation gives CASSDDRGENTGELFF.

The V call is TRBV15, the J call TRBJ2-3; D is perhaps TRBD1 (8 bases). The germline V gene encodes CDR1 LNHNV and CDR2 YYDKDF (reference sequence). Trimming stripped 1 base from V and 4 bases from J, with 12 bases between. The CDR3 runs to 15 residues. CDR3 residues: CATSRAGGQADTQYF. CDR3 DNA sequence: TGTGCCACCAGCAGAGCGGGGGGACAGGCAGATACGCAGTATTTT.

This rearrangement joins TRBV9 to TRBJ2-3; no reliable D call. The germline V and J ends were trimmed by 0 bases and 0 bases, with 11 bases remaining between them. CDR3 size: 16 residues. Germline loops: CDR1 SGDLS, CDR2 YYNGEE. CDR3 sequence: CASSVDPAGSTDTQYF. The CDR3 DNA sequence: TGTGCCAGCAGCGTAGACCCGGCAGGAAGCACAGATACGCAGTATTTT.

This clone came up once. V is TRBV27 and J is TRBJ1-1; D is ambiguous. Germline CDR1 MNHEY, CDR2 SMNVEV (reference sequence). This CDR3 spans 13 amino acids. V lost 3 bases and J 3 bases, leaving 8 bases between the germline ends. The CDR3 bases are TGTGCCAGCAGTTTGGATAGCTACACTGAAGCTTTCTTT. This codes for CASSLDSYTEAFF.

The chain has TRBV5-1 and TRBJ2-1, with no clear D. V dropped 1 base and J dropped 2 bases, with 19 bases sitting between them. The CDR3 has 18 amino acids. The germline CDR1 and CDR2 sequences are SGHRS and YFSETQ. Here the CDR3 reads CASSLKWSMTDPYNEQFF. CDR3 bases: TGCGCCAGCAGCTTGAAATGGAGTATGACCGACCCCTACAATGAGCAGTTCTTC.

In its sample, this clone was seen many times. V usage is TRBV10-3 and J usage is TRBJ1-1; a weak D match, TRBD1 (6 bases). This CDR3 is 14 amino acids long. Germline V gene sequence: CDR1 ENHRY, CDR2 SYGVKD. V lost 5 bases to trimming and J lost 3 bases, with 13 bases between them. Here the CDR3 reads CAISTTGPDTEAFF. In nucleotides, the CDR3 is TGTGCCATCAGTACGACAGGCCCCGACACTGAAGCTTTCTTT.

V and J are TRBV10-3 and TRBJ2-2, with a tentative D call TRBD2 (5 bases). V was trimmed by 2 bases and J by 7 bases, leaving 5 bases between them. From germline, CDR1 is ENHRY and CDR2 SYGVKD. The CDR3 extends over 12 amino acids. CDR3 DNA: TGTGCCATCAGTGAGGCGGGCGGGGAGCTGTTTTTT. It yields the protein CAISEAGGELFF.

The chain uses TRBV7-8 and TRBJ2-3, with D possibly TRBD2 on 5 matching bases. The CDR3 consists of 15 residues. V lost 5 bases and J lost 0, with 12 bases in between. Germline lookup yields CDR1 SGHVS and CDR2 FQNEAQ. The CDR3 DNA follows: TGTGCCAGCAGCCCCGGGGTGGGGAGCACAGATACGCAGTATTTT. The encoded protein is CASSPGVGSTDTQYF.

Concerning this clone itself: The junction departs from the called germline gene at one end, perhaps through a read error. This CDR3 is CASSESYRRLPIF. Written as DNA, the CDR3 is TGTGCCAGCAGTGAATCTTACAGAAGACTCCCGATCTTT. V gene TRBV25-1 combines with J gene TRBJ1-1; D is undetermined. This CDR3 contains 13 residues. Germline V gene sequence: CDR1 MGHDK, CDR2 SYGVNS.

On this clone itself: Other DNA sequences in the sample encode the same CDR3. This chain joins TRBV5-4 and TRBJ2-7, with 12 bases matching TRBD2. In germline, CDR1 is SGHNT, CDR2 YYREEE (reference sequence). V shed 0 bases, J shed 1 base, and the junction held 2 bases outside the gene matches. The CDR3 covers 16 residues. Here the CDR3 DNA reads TGTGCCAGCAGCTTGGGCGGACTAGCGGGATCCTACGAGCAGTACTTC. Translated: CASSLGGLAGSYEQYF.

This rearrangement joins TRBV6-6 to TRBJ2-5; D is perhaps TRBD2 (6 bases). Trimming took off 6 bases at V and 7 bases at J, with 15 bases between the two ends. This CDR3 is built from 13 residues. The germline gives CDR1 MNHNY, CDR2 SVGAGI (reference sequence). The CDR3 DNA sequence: TGTGCCAGCAGCACCGCGAGAGCGGGGACCCAGTACTTC. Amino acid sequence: CASSTARAGTQYF.

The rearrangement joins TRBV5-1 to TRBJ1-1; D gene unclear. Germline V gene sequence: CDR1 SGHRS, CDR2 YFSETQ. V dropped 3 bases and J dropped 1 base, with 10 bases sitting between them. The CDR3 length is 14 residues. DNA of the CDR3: TGCGCCAGCAGCTCCGGACCCGAGAACACTGAAGCTTTCTTT. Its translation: CASSSGPENTEAFF. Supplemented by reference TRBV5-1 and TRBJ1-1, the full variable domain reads KAGVTQTPRYLIKTRGQQVTLSCSPISGHRSVSWYQQTPGQGLQFLFEYFSETQRNKGNFPGRFSGRQFSNSRSEMNVSTLELGDSALYLCASSSGPENTEAFFGQGTRLTVV.